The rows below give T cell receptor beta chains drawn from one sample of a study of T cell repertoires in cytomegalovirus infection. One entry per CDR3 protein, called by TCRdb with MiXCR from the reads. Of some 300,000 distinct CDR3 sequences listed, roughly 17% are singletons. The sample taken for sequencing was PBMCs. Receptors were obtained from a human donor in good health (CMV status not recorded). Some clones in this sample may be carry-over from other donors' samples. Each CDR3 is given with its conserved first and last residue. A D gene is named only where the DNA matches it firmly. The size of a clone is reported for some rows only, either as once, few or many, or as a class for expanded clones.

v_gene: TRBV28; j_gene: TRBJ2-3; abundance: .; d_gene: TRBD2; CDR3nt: TGTGCCAGCAGTTTGGGGAGGGACCATAGCACAGATACGCAGTATTTT; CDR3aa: CASSLGRDHSTDTQYF
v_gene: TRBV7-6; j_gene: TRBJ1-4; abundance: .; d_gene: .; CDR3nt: TGTGCCAGCAGCTTAGTTTCCGGGACACCTTATGAAAAACTGTTTTTT; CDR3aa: CASSLVSGTPYEKLFF
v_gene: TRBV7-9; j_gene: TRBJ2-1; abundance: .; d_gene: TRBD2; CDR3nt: TGTGCCAGCAGCCGACCCGGGACTAGTAGCTATGAGCAGTTCTTC; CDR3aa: CASSRPGTSSYEQFF
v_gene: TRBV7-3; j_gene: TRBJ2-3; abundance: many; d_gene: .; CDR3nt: TGTGCCAGCAGAACCTCAGGGGATCGCACAGATACGCAGTATTTT; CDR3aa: CASRTSGDRTDTQYF
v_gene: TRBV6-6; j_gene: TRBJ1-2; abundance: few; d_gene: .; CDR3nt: TGTGCCAGCAGTTACGGGCGGTCCTATGGCTACACCTTC; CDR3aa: CASSYGRSYGYTF
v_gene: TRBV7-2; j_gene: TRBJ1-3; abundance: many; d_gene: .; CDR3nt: TGTGCCAGCTCTAGGTCGACCTCTGGAAACACCATATATTTT; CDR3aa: CASSRSTSGNTIYF
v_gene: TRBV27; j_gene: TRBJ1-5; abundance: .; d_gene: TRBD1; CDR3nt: TGTGCCAGCAGTCCCTCGGACAGGGGAGGCAATCAGCCCCAGCATTTT; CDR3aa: CASSPSDRGGNQPQHF
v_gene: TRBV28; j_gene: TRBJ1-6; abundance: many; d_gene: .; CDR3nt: TGTGCCAGCAGTGTGGGGGGCGTAGCTTCACCCCTCCACTTT; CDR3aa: CASSVGGVASPLHF
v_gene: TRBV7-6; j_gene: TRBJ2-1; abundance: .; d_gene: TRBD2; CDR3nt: TGTGCCAGCAGCTCAGGACTAGAAGAGCAGTTCTTC; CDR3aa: CASSSGLEEQFF
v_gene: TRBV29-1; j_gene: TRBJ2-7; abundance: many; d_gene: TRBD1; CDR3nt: TGCAGCGCTAAGAACGACAGGGACGAGCAGTACTTC; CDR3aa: CSAKNDRDEQYF
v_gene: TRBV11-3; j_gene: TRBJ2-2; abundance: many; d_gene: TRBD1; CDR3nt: TGTGCCAGCAGCTTAGCTTTGGGACAGCCGACTGCCGGGGAGCTGTTTTTT; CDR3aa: CASSLALGQPTAGELFF
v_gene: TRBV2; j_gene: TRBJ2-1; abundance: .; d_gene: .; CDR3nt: TGTGCCAGCAGTGTGCGAGCCTCTACCTACAATGAGCAGTTCTTC; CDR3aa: CASSVRASTYNEQFF
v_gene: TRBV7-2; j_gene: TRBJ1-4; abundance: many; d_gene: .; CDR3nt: TGTGCCAGCAGCCCTTCGGGACTTTTAGGGACTAATGAAAAACTGTTTTTT; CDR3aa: CASSPSGLLGTNEKLFF
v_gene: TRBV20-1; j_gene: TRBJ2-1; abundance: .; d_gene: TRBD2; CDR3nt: TGCAGTCTCCCGGGGGGGCCCGCCTACAATGAGCAGTTCTTC; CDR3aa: CSLPGGPAYNEQFF
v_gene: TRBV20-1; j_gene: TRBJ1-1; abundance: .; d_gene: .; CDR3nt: TGCAGTGCTTGCGGACAGTTGAACACTGAAGCTTTCTTT; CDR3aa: CSACGQLNTEAFF